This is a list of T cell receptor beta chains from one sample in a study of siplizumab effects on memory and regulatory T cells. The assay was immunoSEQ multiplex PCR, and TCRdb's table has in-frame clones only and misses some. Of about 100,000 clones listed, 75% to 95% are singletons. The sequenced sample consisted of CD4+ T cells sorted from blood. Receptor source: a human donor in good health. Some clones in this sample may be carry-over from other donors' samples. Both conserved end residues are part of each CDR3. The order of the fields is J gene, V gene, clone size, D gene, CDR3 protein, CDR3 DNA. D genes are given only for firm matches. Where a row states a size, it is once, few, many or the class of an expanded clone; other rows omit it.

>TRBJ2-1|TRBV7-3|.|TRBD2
CASSDSGANEQFF
TGTGCCAGCAGTGATAGCGGGGCCAATGAGCAGTTCTTC
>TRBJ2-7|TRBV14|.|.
CASSPRSGIRGEQYF
TGTGCCAGCAGCCCGAGGAGCGGGATCAGGGGCGAGCAGTACTTC
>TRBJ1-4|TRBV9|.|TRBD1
CASSVAGGMANEKLFF
TGTGCCAGCAGCGTAGCAGGGGGCATGGCTAATGAAAAACTGTTTTTT
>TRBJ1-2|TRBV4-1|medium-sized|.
CASSQDFLSLGGGYTF
TGCGCCAGCAGCCAAGACTTCCTAAGCTTAGGGGGTGGCTACACCTTC
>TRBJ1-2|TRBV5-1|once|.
CASSLVPQPGVYGYTF
TGCGCCAGCAGCTTGGTACCCCAGCCTGGGGTCTATGGCTACACCTTC
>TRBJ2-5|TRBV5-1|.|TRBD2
CASSYFSLGTSGRRETQYF
TGCGCCAGCAGCTACTTTAGTCTTGGGACTAGCGGTAGGAGAGAGACCCAGTACTTC
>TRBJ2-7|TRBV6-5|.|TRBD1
CASRATGAYYEQYF
TGTGCCAGCAGGGCAACAGGGGCCTACTACGAGCAGTACTTC
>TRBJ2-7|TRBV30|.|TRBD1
CAWRGQGAAYEQYF
TGTGCCTGGAGAGGACAGGGGGCGGCCTACGAGCAGTACTTC
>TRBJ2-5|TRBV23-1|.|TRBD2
CASNLAGGHETQYF
TGCGCCAGCAACTTAGCGGGAGGCCACGAGACCCAGTACTTC
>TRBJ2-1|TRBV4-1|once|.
CASSQRTNSYNEQFF
TGCGCCAGCAGCCAACGGACTAACTCCTACAATGAGCAGTTCTTC
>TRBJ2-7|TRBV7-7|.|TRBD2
CASSLVPAGENEQYF
TGTGCTAGCAGCTTAGTCCCAGCGGGAGAGAACGAGCAGTACTTC
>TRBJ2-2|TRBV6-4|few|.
CASSETRDTGELFF
TGTGCCAGCAGTGAAACCAGGGACACCGGGGAGCTGTTTTTT
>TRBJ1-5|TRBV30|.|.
CAWSVGQGIDQPQHF
TGTGCCTGGAGTGTAGGGCAGGGAATCGATCAGCCCCAGCATTTT
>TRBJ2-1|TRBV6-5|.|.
CASSWTSSSYNEQFF
TGTGCCAGCAGTTGGACTTCTAGCTCCTACAATGAGCAGTTCTTC
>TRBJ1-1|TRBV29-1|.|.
CSSVPDLNTEAFF
TGCAGCTCCGTCCCCGACCTGAACACTGAAGCTTTCTTT
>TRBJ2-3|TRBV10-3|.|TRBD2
CAVGLAGSTDTQYF
TGTGCCGTTGGGCTAGCGGGCAGCACAGATACGCAGTATTTT
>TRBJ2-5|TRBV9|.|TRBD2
CASSGLAGGETQYF
TGTGCCAGCAGTGGACTAGCGGGAGGAGAGACCCAGTACTTC
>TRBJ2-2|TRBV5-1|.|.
CASSTARGINNAGELFF
TGCGCCAGCAGCACGGCCCGAGGTATCAATAACGCCGGGGAGCTGTTTTTT
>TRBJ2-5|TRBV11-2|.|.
CASSLGTSGGQETQYF
TGTGCCAGCAGCTTAGGGACTAGTGGGGGGCAGGAGACCCAGTACTTC
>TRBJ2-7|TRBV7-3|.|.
CASSLVRSPRAYEQYF
TGTGCCAGCAGCTTAGTAAGGTCTCCCAGGGCCTACGAGCAGTACTTC
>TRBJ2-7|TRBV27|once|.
CASSSVPGGEQYF
TGTGCCAGCAGTTCTGTACCAGGAGGAGAGCAGTACTTC
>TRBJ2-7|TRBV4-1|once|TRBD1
CASSRLTGGEYEQYF
TGCGCCAGCAGCCGCTTGACAGGGGGCGAATACGAGCAGTACTTC
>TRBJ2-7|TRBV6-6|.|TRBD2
CASSGLDSGRTYEQYF
TGTGCCAGCAGTGGACTAGATAGCGGGCGAACCTACGAGCAGTACTTC
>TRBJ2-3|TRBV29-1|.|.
CSVEQGGEIPSSTDTQYF
TGCAGCGTTGAACAGGGGGGGGAAATACCCTCTAGCACAGATACGCAGTATTTT
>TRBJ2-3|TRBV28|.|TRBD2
CASRLAGAVTDTQYF
TGTGCCAGCAGACTAGCGGGAGCGGTGACAGATACGCAGTATTTT
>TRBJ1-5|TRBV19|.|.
CASPLQAQPQHF
TGTGCCAGTCCTTTACAGGCGCAGCCCCAGCATTTT
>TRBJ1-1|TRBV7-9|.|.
CASSRVGTEAFF
TGTGCCAGCAGCCGGGTGGGCACTGAAGCTTTCTTT
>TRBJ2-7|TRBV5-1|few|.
CASSLETGRYEQYF
TGCGCCAGCAGCTTGGAGACAGGTCGGTACGAGCAGTACTTC
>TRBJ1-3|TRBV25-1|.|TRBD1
CASSVTGTAGNTIYF
TGTGCCAGCAGTGTGACCGGGACAGCTGGAAACACCATATATTTT
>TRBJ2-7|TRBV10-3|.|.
CAISETNRDGYEQYF
TGTGCCATCAGTGAAACGAACCGGGACGGCTACGAGCAGTACTTC
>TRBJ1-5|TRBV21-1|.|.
CASSKGDDRSNQPQHF
TGTGCCAGCAGCAAAGGGGACGATCGAAGCAATCAGCCCCAGCATTTT
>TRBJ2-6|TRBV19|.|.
CASSIFVGGSGANVLTF
TGTGCCAGTAGTATTTTTGTGGGAGGCTCTGGGGCCAACGTCCTGACTTTC